This T cell receptor beta chain appears in the sequencing data of a study of blood T cell repertoires in COVID-19 (dated by TCRdb to about 2020). Background for the entire study: Recovered participants in ImmuneRACE Cohort 3 were defined as having two consecutive negative NP/OP PCR tests, clearance from a healthcare professional, or resolution of symptoms. Collaborator samples came from the United States, Italy and Spain and covered acute and convalescent phases of COVID-19. HLA class I and class II types, where available, came from metadata supplied by the sample provider rather than from assay-based typing. Samples were obtained from the ongoing ImmuneRACE study (first 160 participants) and from about 1,300 subjects provided by 6 global collaborators. The repertoires were released in a freely available public database intended as a resource for research on the immune response to SARS-CoV-2. Subjects who had been exposed to COVID-19, were actively infected with it, or had recovered from it provided the deeply sampled blood TCRbeta repertoires that made up the dataset. The material from the prospective study consisted of cDNA or gDNA derived from T cells, B-cell-depleted T cells, or PBMCs. Sample metadata almost always included a de-identified subject ID, COVID-19 status, age in years and sex. The paper as a whole reports these results and caveats: The amount of clinical and demographic metadata varied by source and participant and was provided uncurated.

On this clone itself: Its antigen specificity is not known. The input lacks base qualities; no much larger clone sits a single base away.

In the prospective study, participants were roughly 18 to 89 years old, resided in fewer than 25 geographic areas of the United States, and were enrolled through a virtual design. In the prospective study, cohorts were assigned on the basis of participant-reported clinical history obtained from a screening survey and a study questionnaire. In the prospective study, whole blood, serum and a nasopharyngeal or oropharyngeal swab were collected from each participant by mobile phlebotomists. Participants in the prospective study had the option to provide additional blood draws and questionnaires over a roughly two-month period. Before DNA extraction, prospective study blood samples were shipped either frozen or at room temperature. TCRbeta CDR3 regions were amplified from genomic DNA using the immunoSEQ Assay, a bias-controlled multiplex PCR. Turning to the authors' computational methods: The number of nucleated cells in each sample was estimated from the amplification of reference gene primers within the assay. To quantify the absolute abundance of each unique TCRbeta CDR3 rearrangement, sequence reads were collapsed and filtered. Productive Simpson clonality was computed per sample as the square root of Simpson's diversity index over productive rearrangements. The table comes from immuneACCESS by way of TCRdb, which keeps in-frame sequences with V and J called. Part of the clones is missing from these tables; in studies checked, under half for an unresolved V gene and the rest for unknown reasons. V, J and clone size are those of that table, while D and trimming were read from the DNA. Present in this sample are over 110,000 clones, about 87% of which were seen just once. Roughly 4.3% of the sample goes to the ten largest clones.

V and J are trimmed by 3 bases and 0 bases, and the gene matches miss 9 bases of the junction. Counted from cysteine to phenylalanine, this CDR3 has 17 amino acids. Just the 51-base CDR3 DNA is kept, in frame starting at base 1. Based on the germline V gene, the CDR1 and CDR2 sequences are MGHRA and YSYEKL. The sample comprised PBMCs or T cells enriched from blood (not recorded which). The sequence joins TRBV4-1 to TRBJ2-7; 9 bases in the middle match TRBD1. The TCR was taken from a man aged 50 to 60 in a cohort exposed to, infected with or recovered from COVID-19 (not recorded which). Here is the DNA: TGCGCCAGCAGCCAGGGACAGGGAAAAATTAGCTCCTACGAGCAGTACTTC. It specifies CASSQGQGKISSYEQYF.